This T cell receptor (beta chain) was sequenced in a study of T-cell reconstitution after alpha-beta-depleted transplantation in children. Whole-study findings and limits: Most T-cell counts and diversity one year after the transplant came from T cells that were newly produced.

Preparation of the TCRbeta library was carried out with unique molecular identifiers. Via MiXCR, TCRdb re-called the PCR reads, giving one row per CDR3 protein. The repertoire holds 200,000 to 250,000 distinct CDR3 sequences, with under 30% as singletons. The junction had 3 bases not matched to a gene; V was cut back by 0 bases and J by 5 bases. This CDR3 contains 15 residues. In germline, CDR1 is MDHEN, CDR2 SYDVKM. With regard to this clonotype: The antigen remains unidentified.

The specimen comprised PBMCs, sampled before TCRalphabeta/CD19-depleted stem cell transplant. This sequence originates from a girl aged 2 to 9 with Fanconi anemia, due to receive a stem cell transplant. The rearrangement joins TRBV28 to TRBJ2-1, with 8 bases aligning to TRBD1. The CDR3 coding sequence is TGTGCCAGCAGTTTATGGGGACAGGCTAACAATGAGCAGTTCTTC. Amino acid sequence: CASSLWGQANNEQFF.